The rows below give T cell receptor beta chains drawn from one sample of a study of graft-versus-host responses after intestinal transplantation. Generated by immunoSEQ multiplex PCR, the TCRdb table keeps only in-frame clones and is missing some. The sample contains some 23,000 clones, around 94% of which appear only once. The material was PBMCs, obtained 156 days after intestinal transplant. These receptors originate from a human patient who received an intestinal transplant, so some T cells may come from the graft donor. CDR3s include the opening cysteine and the closing phenylalanine or tryptophan. Each record gives: V gene, J gene, D gene, clone size, CDR3 DNA, CDR3 protein. The D gene is left open where the match is weak. Size is stated for part of the rows, as once, few or many counts, or as a class when the clone is expanded.

v_gene: TRBV30
j_gene: TRBJ2-7
d_gene: TRBD1
abundance: -
CDR3nt: TGTGCCTGGAGTGTCGGGACAGGTTACGAGCAGTACTTC
CDR3aa: CAWSVGTGYEQYF

v_gene: TRBV30
j_gene: TRBJ2-3
d_gene: TRBD2
abundance: once
CDR3nt: TGTGCCTGGAGTGTAAACGGGAGGCGGGGAGATACGCAGTATTTT
CDR3aa: CAWSVNGRRGDTQYF

v_gene: TRBV11-3
j_gene: TRBJ2-1
d_gene: -
abundance: -
CDR3nt: TGTGCCAGCAGCTCCTTTCGGGGGGCGGGTGAGCAGTTCTTC
CDR3aa: CASSSFRGAGEQFF

v_gene: TRBV9
j_gene: TRBJ2-1
d_gene: -
abundance: once
CDR3nt: TGTGCCAGCAGCGTAGCAGGGTACAATGAGCAGTTCTTC
CDR3aa: CASSVAGYNEQFF

v_gene: TRBV5-6
j_gene: TRBJ2-1
d_gene: TRBD1
abundance: -
CDR3nt: TGTGCCAGCAGCCATGGGACAGGGGGGTACAATGAGCAGTTCTTC
CDR3aa: CASSHGTGGYNEQFF

v_gene: TRBV9
j_gene: TRBJ1-2
d_gene: -
abundance: -
CDR3nt: TGTGCCAGCAGCGGTCAGGGGATTAACTATGGCTACACCTTC
CDR3aa: CASSGQGINYGYTF

v_gene: TRBV19
j_gene: TRBJ2-5
d_gene: -
abundance: -
CDR3nt: TGTGCCAGTAGTATAGGACCCCAAGAGACCCAGTACTTC
CDR3aa: CASSIGPQETQYF

v_gene: TRBV6-1
j_gene: TRBJ2-3
d_gene: TRBD1
abundance: -
CDR3nt: TGTGCCAGCAGTGGGGACAGGGGTACAGATACGCAGTATTTT
CDR3aa: CASSGDRGTDTQYF

v_gene: TRBV30
j_gene: TRBJ1-1
d_gene: -
abundance: -
CDR3nt: TGTGCCTGGAGTGTACTAGGGGTAGGTGAAGCTTTCTTT
CDR3aa: CAWSVLGVGEAFF

v_gene: TRBV6-5
j_gene: TRBJ2-1
d_gene: -
abundance: -
CDR3nt: TGTGCCAGCAGTCCCGGGGGTGAGCAGTTCTTC
CDR3aa: CASSPGGEQFF

v_gene: TRBV15
j_gene: TRBJ2-3
d_gene: TRBD2
abundance: -
CDR3nt: TGTGCCACCAGCGCGCGAGTAGCGGGGTCGTCAGATACGCAGTATTTT
CDR3aa: CATSARVAGSSDTQYF

v_gene: TRBV25-1
j_gene: TRBJ1-1
d_gene: TRBD1
abundance: -
CDR3nt: TGTGCCAGCAGCGAGACAGGGGTGGGATTCGCTGAAGCTTTCTTT
CDR3aa: CASSETGVGFAEAFF

v_gene: TRBV6-5
j_gene: TRBJ1-5
d_gene: -
abundance: -
CDR3nt: TGTGCCAGCAGTGACTCCAGGTACGTACATCAGCCCCAGCATTTT
CDR3aa: CASSDSRYVHQPQHF

v_gene: TRBV30
j_gene: TRBJ2-1
d_gene: TRBD2
abundance: -
CDR3nt: TGTGCCTGGGCTGAAGCGGGAGGGGGCGATGAGCAGTTCTTC
CDR3aa: CAWAEAGGGDEQFF

v_gene: TRBV5-1
j_gene: TRBJ2-1
d_gene: -
abundance: -
CDR3nt: TGCGCCAGCAGCTTGATCCCGGAGGGTGAGCAGTTCTTC
CDR3aa: CASSLIPEGEQFF

v_gene: TRBV5-1
j_gene: TRBJ2-3
d_gene: -
abundance: -
CDR3nt: TGCGCCAGCAGCTTGGTTACAGATACGCAGTATTTT
CDR3aa: CASSLVTDTQYF

v_gene: TRBV28
j_gene: TRBJ2-1
d_gene: -
abundance: -
CDR3nt: TGTGCCAGCAGCCTACCGGGACGCCGGAGCTCCTACAATGAGCAGTTCTTC
CDR3aa: CASSLPGRRSSYNEQFF

v_gene: TRBV6-5
j_gene: TRBJ2-1
d_gene: -
abundance: -
CDR3nt: TGTGCCAGCAGCGCCGGGCGAAGCTCCTACAATGAGCAGTTCTTC
CDR3aa: CASSAGRSSYNEQFF

v_gene: TRBV5-4
j_gene: TRBJ2-1
d_gene: TRBD2
abundance: -
CDR3nt: TGTGCCAGCACGCCTCCCGGACTAGCGGGGTACAATGAGCAGTTCTTC
CDR3aa: CASTPPGLAGYNEQFF

v_gene: TRBV28
j_gene: TRBJ2-1
d_gene: TRBD2
abundance: -
CDR3nt: TGTGCCAGCAGTTCCCCCACTAGCGGGAGTAAAAATGAGCAGTTCTTC
CDR3aa: CASSSPTSGSKNEQFF

v_gene: TRBV28
j_gene: TRBJ1-6
d_gene: -
abundance: -
CDR3nt: TGTGCCAGCAGGGAAAGCTCCTATAATTCACCCCTCCACTTT
CDR3aa: CASRESSYNSPLHF

v_gene: TRBV11-2
j_gene: TRBJ1-2
d_gene: -
abundance: -
CDR3nt: TGTGCCAGCAGCAGAACGGGGACTGACTATGGCTACACCTTC
CDR3aa: CASSRTGTDYGYTF

v_gene: TRBV4-1
j_gene: TRBJ1-1
d_gene: -
abundance: -
CDR3nt: TGCGCCAGCAGCCAAGGGCATACGGAGAACACTGAAGCTTTCTTT
CDR3aa: CASSQGHTENTEAFF

v_gene: TRBV11-2
j_gene: TRBJ2-7
d_gene: TRBD1
abundance: -
CDR3nt: TGTGCCAGCAGCGCTTCCGGGACAGGATTGCTCGAGCAGTACTTC
CDR3aa: CASSASGTGLLEQYF

v_gene: TRBV4-2
j_gene: TRBJ2-7
d_gene: TRBD2
abundance: -
CDR3nt: TGTGCCAGCAGCCAAGATCTTAGCCGGGGGGGGTACGAGCAGTACTTC
CDR3aa: CASSQDLSRGGYEQYF

v_gene: TRBV5-4
j_gene: TRBJ2-3
d_gene: -
abundance: -
CDR3nt: TGTGCCAGCAGCTGGCACAGGGTAGATACGCAGTATTTT
CDR3aa: CASSWHRVDTQYF

v_gene: TRBV6-6
j_gene: TRBJ2-7
d_gene: -
abundance: -
CDR3nt: TGTGCCAGCAGTTATTTCCCAGGTGAACGAACCGCCGAGCAGTACTTC
CDR3aa: CASSYFPGERTAEQYF

v_gene: TRBV6-5
j_gene: TRBJ2-5
d_gene: -
abundance: -
CDR3nt: TGTGCCAGCAGTCTCTCGGGAGCCCAAGAGACCCAGTACTTC
CDR3aa: CASSLSGAQETQYF

v_gene: TRBV9
j_gene: TRBJ2-5
d_gene: -
abundance: -
CDR3nt: TGTGCCAGCAGCGTAGGGTGGGGGGAAGAGACCCAGTACTTC
CDR3aa: CASSVGWGEETQYF

v_gene: TRBV5-5
j_gene: TRBJ1-2
d_gene: -
abundance: -
CDR3nt: TGTGCCAGCAGGGAAGACAGGCCGGACTATGGCTACACCTTC
CDR3aa: CASREDRPDYGYTF

v_gene: TRBV7-9
j_gene: TRBJ2-1
d_gene: TRBD1
abundance: -
CDR3nt: TGTGCCAGCAGCCCCCCGACAGGGTCCAGTTACAATGAGCAGTTCTTC
CDR3aa: CASSPPTGSSYNEQFF

v_gene: TRBV4-3
j_gene: TRBJ1-2
d_gene: TRBD1
abundance: -
CDR3nt: TGCGCCAGCAGCCAATCAGGGACAGACTATGGCTACACCTTC
CDR3aa: CASSQSGTDYGYTF

v_gene: TRBV9
j_gene: TRBJ1-2
d_gene: -
abundance: -
CDR3nt: TGTGCCAGCAGCGGGCTAAAAGGCTACACCTTC
CDR3aa: CASSGLKGYTF

v_gene: TRBV4-3
j_gene: TRBJ2-1
d_gene: -
abundance: -
CDR3nt: TGCGCCAGCAGCCAGGAACAGGCGACCTACAATGAGCAGTTCTTC
CDR3aa: CASSQEQATYNEQFF

v_gene: TRBV27
j_gene: TRBJ2-7
d_gene: TRBD2
abundance: -
CDR3nt: TGTGCCAGCAGCCGTCGGACTAGCGGGAGCTACGAGCAGTACTTC
CDR3aa: CASSRRTSGSYEQYF

v_gene: TRBV27
j_gene: TRBJ2-1
d_gene: -
abundance: once
CDR3nt: TGTGCCAGTCGGGACCTAACCTACAATGAGCAGTTCTTC
CDR3aa: CASRDLTYNEQFF

v_gene: TRBV4-1
j_gene: TRBJ2-7
d_gene: -
abundance: -
CDR3nt: TGCGCCAGCAGCCCAAACAGTTACCTCTCCTACGAGCAGTACTTC
CDR3aa: CASSPNSYLSYEQYF

v_gene: TRBV19
j_gene: TRBJ1-2
d_gene: -
abundance: -
CDR3nt: TGTGCCAGTAGTATACAGGGGCGTAACTATGGCTACACCTTC
CDR3aa: CASSIQGRNYGYTF

v_gene: TRBV29-1
j_gene: TRBJ1-1
d_gene: TRBD1
abundance: -
CDR3nt: TGCAGCGGAGGGACAGGGGTCGGGGTTGAAGCTTTCTTT
CDR3aa: CSGGTGVGVEAFF

v_gene: TRBV5-1
j_gene: TRBJ1-6
d_gene: -
abundance: -
CDR3nt: TGCGCCAGCAGCTTGGGTTTCGGAGGCAGGGAGAATTCACCCCTCCACTTT
CDR3aa: CASSLGFGGRENSPLHF

v_gene: TRBV5-6
j_gene: TRBJ1-4
d_gene: TRBD1
abundance: -
CDR3nt: TGTGCCAGCAGCTCACCCCGGAAAGACAGGGTGGCAACTAATGAAAAACTGTTTTTT
CDR3aa: CASSSPRKDRVATNEKLFF

v_gene: TRBV4-1
j_gene: TRBJ1-5
d_gene: -
abundance: -
CDR3nt: TGCGCCAGCAGCCAAGATGGGGCGGGGGAATGGCCCCAGCATTTT
CDR3aa: CASSQDGAGEWPQHF

v_gene: TRBV7-9
j_gene: TRBJ2-1
d_gene: -
abundance: -
CDR3nt: TGTGCCAGCAGCTTAGAACTCAACAATGAGCAGTTCTTC
CDR3aa: CASSLELNNEQFF

v_gene: TRBV5-8
j_gene: TRBJ2-1
d_gene: -
abundance: -
CDR3nt: TGTGCCAGCAGCTTTATCTGGACGCAGGCGAATGAGCAGTTCTTC
CDR3aa: CASSFIWTQANEQFF

v_gene: TRBV7-9
j_gene: TRBJ1-1
d_gene: -
abundance: -
CDR3nt: TGTGCCAGCAGCTTAAGATCGGGCGGCAGAACAATGAACACTGAAGCTTTCTTT
CDR3aa: CASSLRSGGRTMNTEAFF

v_gene: TRBV20-1
j_gene: TRBJ2-5
d_gene: -
abundance: -
CDR3nt: TGCAGTGCTATTAAGGAGACCCAGTACTTC
CDR3aa: CSAIKETQYF

v_gene: TRBV7-2
j_gene: TRBJ2-1
d_gene: -
abundance: -
CDR3nt: TGTGCCAGCAGCTTAGGGCCCGTGGGTGAGCAGTTCTTC
CDR3aa: CASSLGPVGEQFF

v_gene: TRBV7-8
j_gene: TRBJ1-1
d_gene: -
abundance: -
CDR3nt: TGTGCCAGCAGCTTAGCGCCATGGTCTGAAGCTTTCTTT
CDR3aa: CASSLAPWSEAFF

v_gene: TRBV6-6
j_gene: TRBJ2-1
d_gene: -
abundance: once
CDR3nt: TGTGCCAGCACCCGAGCCGTGGGCAGCTCCTACAATGAGCAGTTCTTC
CDR3aa: CASTRAVGSSYNEQFF

v_gene: TRBV7-2
j_gene: TRBJ2-7
d_gene: TRBD2
abundance: -
CDR3nt: TGTGCCAGCAGCTTAGGACTAGCGGGAGGGGAAGAGCAGTACTTC
CDR3aa: CASSLGLAGGEEQYF

v_gene: TRBV4-1
j_gene: TRBJ2-1
d_gene: -
abundance: -
CDR3nt: TGCGCCAGCAGCCAAGATAGTCCCGGGACTTATCACAATGAGCAGTTCTTC
CDR3aa: CASSQDSPGTYHNEQFF

v_gene: TRBV7-2
j_gene: TRBJ1-2
d_gene: -
abundance: -
CDR3nt: TGTGCCAGCAGCTTTGAACAGTTCTATGGCTACACCTTC
CDR3aa: CASSFEQFYGYTF

v_gene: TRBV13
j_gene: TRBJ2-7
d_gene: -
abundance: -
CDR3nt: TGTGCCAGCAGCTTACGAGCGGGTCAGGCCTACGAGCAGTACTTC
CDR3aa: CASSLRAGQAYEQYF

v_gene: TRBV5-4
j_gene: TRBJ2-3
d_gene: TRBD2
abundance: -
CDR3nt: TGTGCCAGCAGGAAGGGGACTAGCGGGGGCACAGATACGCAGTATTTT
CDR3aa: CASRKGTSGGTDTQYF

v_gene: TRBV9
j_gene: TRBJ2-1
d_gene: -
abundance: -
CDR3nt: TGTGCCAGCAGCGACGGATGGGACAATGAGCAGTTCTTC
CDR3aa: CASSDGWDNEQFF

v_gene: TRBV30
j_gene: TRBJ1-2
d_gene: -
abundance: -
CDR3nt: TGTGCCTGGACCCCAGGGTTACTTGGCTATGGCTACACCTTC
CDR3aa: CAWTPGLLGYGYTF

v_gene: TRBV14
j_gene: TRBJ2-5
d_gene: -
abundance: -
CDR3nt: TGTGCCAGCAGCAACAGGGTCACAGAGACCCAGTACTTC
CDR3aa: CASSNRVTETQYF

v_gene: TRBV30
j_gene: TRBJ1-1
d_gene: -
abundance: -
CDR3nt: TGTGCCTGGAGTGTAGCTCCGAACACTGAAGCTTTCTTT
CDR3aa: CAWSVAPNTEAFF

v_gene: TRBV5-6
j_gene: TRBJ2-3
d_gene: TRBD2
abundance: -
CDR3nt: TGTGCCAGCAGTGAACAAACTAGCGGGGGAACCACAGATACGCAGTATTTT
CDR3aa: CASSEQTSGGTTDTQYF